One and the same sample provided the 23 T cell receptor beta chains below, sequenced in a study of cytomegalovirus exposure and HLA in healthy donors. 60 Vbeta and 13 Jbeta primers were used in PCR. This table comes from immunoSEQ multiplex PCR, and its TCRdb copy is limited to in-frame clones, with some not included. The profile covers 80,000 or so clones, with roughly 75% appearing a single time and about 7% taken by the ten largest. Material: PBMCs. The receptors originated from a woman aged 40 to 49 in good health and CMV-seronegative.

The V and J genes are TRBV7-2 and TRBJ2-3, with unresolved D. The V end was cut by 2 bases, the J end by 2 bases, with 11 bases between. The CDR3 length is 15 residues. Per the germline V gene, CDR1 is SGHTA and CDR2 is FQGNSA. The CDR3 bases are TGTGCCAGCAGCTTATCCCCGCAGGTCACAGATACGCAGTATTTT. The encoded protein is CASSLSPQVTDTQYF.

V usage is TRBV29-1 and J usage is TRBJ2-1, with 7 nucleotides matching TRBD2. V trimming: 4 bases; J trimming: 4 bases; junction bases outside the gene matches: 4. This CDR3 has 13 residues. Per the germline V gene, CDR1 is SQVTM and CDR2 is ANQGSEA. The CDR3 nucleotides are TGCAGCGTTGCGGGAGGCCTTTACAATGAGCAGTTCTTC. This codes for CSVAGGLYNEQFF.

The chain is built from TRBV28 and TRBJ1-4; 7 bases agree with TRBD1. Looked up from germline, CDR1 is MDHEN and CDR2 is SYDVKM. This CDR3 region has 16 residues. With 6 bases clipped from V and 0 bases from J, the junction kept 7 bases outside the gene matches. CDR3 residues: CASSRDRAATNEKLFF. As DNA, the CDR3 is TGTGCCAGCAGCCGTGACAGGGCTGCAACTAATGAAAAACTGTTTTTT.

J is TRBJ1-1 and V is TRBV5-4; D may be TRBD1 (5 bases). Germline lookup yields CDR1 SGHNT and CDR2 YYREEE (reference sequence). This CDR3 spans 13 amino acids. V was pared by 5 bases and J by 4 bases, with 12 bases between. CDR3 coding DNA: TGTGCCAGCAGACCTGGAACAGGCACTGAAGCTTTCTTT. This codes for CASRPGTGTEAFF.

The rearrangement uses TRBV11-3 and TRBJ1-1; 10 nucleotides align to TRBD1. In germline, CDR1 is SGHNT, CDR2 YENEEA. With V trimmed by 1 base and J by 4 bases, 6 bases remained unmatched. The CDR3 length is 16 residues. CDR3 amino acids: CASSLGGTGDGTEAFF. The CDR3 DNA reads as TGTGCCAGCAGCTTAGGCGGGACAGGGGACGGCACTGAAGCTTTCTTT.

This clone appeared a few times. The chain combines TRBV6-6 with TRBJ1-1, with TRBD1 identical over 9 bases. This CDR3 is built from 14 residues. Germline CDR1 and CDR2: MNHNY and SVGAGI (reference sequence). With 5 bases clipped from V and 7 bases from J, the junction kept 8 bases outside the gene matches. The CDR3 loop is CASSGGQGIGEAFF. The CDR3 nucleotides are TGTGCCAGCAGTGGGGGACAGGGTATAGGTGAAGCTTTCTTT.

The rearrangement joins TRBV7-3 to TRBJ1-1; D is unclear. Looked up from germline, CDR1 is SGHTA and CDR2 is FQGTGA. The CDR3 has 13 residues. Trimming left V 3 bases short and J 1 base short, with 6 bases between. This chain's CDR3 is CASSFAGNTEAFF. The CDR3 DNA reads TGTGCCAGCAGCTTCGCCGGGAACACTGAAGCTTTCTTT.

This CDR3 reads CASSLGGGNQPQHF. The CDR3, as DNA: TGTGCCAGCAGCTTAGGAGGGGGTAATCAGCCCCAGCATTTT. The chain joins TRBV7-2 to TRBJ1-5; D possibly corresponds to TRBD1 (6 bases). V dropped 1 base and J dropped 4 bases, with 8 bases sitting between them. The CDR3 contains 14 residues. Germline V gives CDR1 SGHTA, CDR2 FQGNSA.

V is TRBV6-1 and J is TRBJ2-5; 7 nucleotides agree with TRBD1. The end of the DNA is better explained by TRBJ2-7, so the J call may be wrong. The CDR3 covers 15 residues. Germline V CDR1 and CDR2: MNHNS, SASEGT. The CDR3: CASSESWDSAYEQYF. CDR3 DNA sequence: TGTGCCAGCAGTGAAAGTTGGGACAGCGCCTACGAGCAGTACTTC.

The chain is built from TRBV19 and TRBJ1-4, with 9 positions matching TRBD1. This CDR3 is 15 amino acids long. J was trimmed by 6 bases and V by 4 bases; bases with no gene match: 6. The V gene's germline CDR1 is LNHDA and CDR2 SQIVND (reference sequence). The CDR3 sequence: CASSTPGTGHEKLFF. In DNA form, the CDR3 reads TGTGCCAGTAGTACACCCGGGACAGGGCATGAAAAACTGTTTTTT.

V is TRBV9 and J is TRBJ1-1, with D possibly TRBD1 on 5 matching bases. CDR1 SGDLS and CDR2 YYNGEE come from the germline V gene. This CDR3 comprises 15 residues. V lost 0 bases and J 0 bases, leaving 9 bases between the germline ends. CDR3 in DNA: TGTGCCAGCAGCGTAGGGGGGGTACTGAACACTGAAGCTTTCTTT. This sequence encodes CASSVGGVLNTEAFF.

The rearrangement joins TRBV29-1 to TRBJ2-5; 10 nucleotides match TRBD1. V lost 3 bases to trimming and J lost 4 bases; unmatched junction nucleotides: 5. Germline V gene data show CDR1 as SQVTM and CDR2 as ANQGSEA. The CDR3 is made up of 14 amino acids. The CDR3 nucleotides are TGCAGCGTTGAGACAGGGGGCATTTCAGAGACCCAGTACTTC. Protein sequence: CSVETGGISETQYF. The entire variable domain, with the rest obtained from reference TRBV29-1 and TRBJ2-5, is as follows: SAVISQKPSRDICQRGTSLTIQCQVDSQVTMMFWYRQQPGQSLTLIATANQGSEATYESGFVIDKFPISRPNLTFSTLTVSNMSPEDSSIYLCSVETGGISETQYFGPGTRLLVL.

V usage is TRBV15 and J usage is TRBJ1-5; TRBD1 is a possible D gene (5 bases). Germline lookup yields CDR1 LNHNV and CDR2 YYDKDF (reference sequence). The V gene lost 4 bases and the J gene lost 6 bases, with 22 bases spanning the gap. The CDR3 has 17 residues. CDR3 nucleotides: TGTGCCACCAGCATTTGGATAATCAGGGTCGCGGTTCAGCCCCAGCATTTT. Its protein is CATSIWIIRVAVQPQHF.

The chain links TRBV13 to TRBJ1-4; TRBD1 is a possible D gene (5 bases). CDR1 and CDR2 from the germline V gene are PRHDT and FYEKMQ (reference sequence). The CDR3 loop spans 15 amino acids. Trimming took 4 bases from V and 8 from J, leaving 17 bases between them. This CDR3 is CASSSLEGAGEKLFF. The CDR3 DNA is TGTGCCAGCAGCTCCCTCGAAGGGGCAGGGGAAAAACTGTTTTTT.

This clone was found once. The rearrangement links TRBV6-5 to TRBJ1-3; the match to TRBD1 covers 7 bases. Germline V gene data show CDR1 as MNHEY and CDR2 as SVGAGI. Trimming removed 2 bases from V and 1 base from J; junction bases left unmatched: 2. CDR3 length: 15 residues. The CDR3 DNA follows: TGTGCCAGCAGTTACGGGGGACAGTCTGGAAACACCATATATTTT. As protein: CASSYGGQSGNTIYF.

This clone was seen a handful of times. The chain carries TRBV25-1 and TRBJ1-1, with D possibly being TRBD1 (6 bases). Germline loops: CDR1 MGHDK, CDR2 SYGVNS. This CDR3 region has 16 residues. Trimming stripped 4 bases from V and 4 bases from J, with 19 bases between. The CDR3 DNA sequence: TGTGCCAGCAGTGCGACTACAGGGACGTTCGGCACTGAAGCTTTCTTT. It specifies CASSATTGTFGTEAFF.

The chain links TRBV25-1 to TRBJ2-3; 7 nucleotides match TRBD2. CDR1 is MGHDK, CDR2 SYGVNS, per germline. V trimming: 7 bases; J trimming: 6 bases; junction bases outside the gene matches: 16. The CDR3 consists of 16 residues. For the CDR3, the DNA is TGTGCCAGCAACCTCGGGACGGGAGGCGGTGGGGATACGCAGTATTTT. This translates into CASNLGTGGGGDTQYF.

This clone was counted between two and nine times. DNA of the CDR3: TGCGCCAGCAGCTCCGCAGGGTTAGGGTCACCCCTCCACTTT. This gives the protein CASSSAGLGSPLHF. The chain has TRBV5-1 and TRBJ1-6, with a weak D call TRBD1 (5 bases). V lost 3 bases to trimming and J lost 10 bases, with 14 bases between them. CDR1 is SGHRS, CDR2 YFSETQ, per germline. This CDR3 has 14 residues.

This chain uses TRBV29-1 with TRBJ1-1; 10 bases align to TRBD1. CDR1 SQVTM and CDR2 ANQGSEA come from the germline V gene. The CDR3 is 13 amino acids. V shed 7 bases, J shed 10 bases, and the junction held 12 bases outside the gene matches. As DNA, the CDR3 is TGCAGCGGGACTAGGACAGGGGGTGTAGTAGCTTTCTTT. It yields the protein CSGTRTGGVVAFF.

V usage is TRBV27 and J usage is TRBJ2-7, with TRBD1 matching 7 bases. V was clipped by 3 bases and J by 5 bases; unmatched bases: 1. Germline lookup yields CDR1 MNHEY and CDR2 SMNVEV (reference sequence). The CDR3 loop spans 12 amino acids. CDR3 sequence: CASSLTGNEQYF. CDR3 bases: TGTGCCAGCAGTTTGACAGGGAACGAGCAGTACTTC.

The chain's CDR3 is CASSLTGVSTDTQYF. CDR3 nucleotides: TGTGCCAGCAGCTTAACGGGAGTAAGCACAGATACGCAGTATTTT. The V and J genes are TRBV7-2 and TRBJ2-3; tentative D call: TRBD2 (6 bases). V lost 2 bases and J lost 0, with 9 bases in between. The CDR3 extends over 15 amino acids. The germline V gene encodes CDR1 SGHTA and CDR2 FQGNSA.

This clone is a singleton in its sample. The chain is built from TRBV7-2 and TRBJ2-5, with a weak D call TRBD2 (7 bases). The CDR3 runs 14 residues. Trimming took off 2 bases at V and 4 bases at J, with 11 bases between the two ends. The germline CDR1 and CDR2 sequences are SGHTA and FQGNSA. CDR3 loop: CASSLFAGAETQYF. DNA of the CDR3: TGTGCCAGCAGCTTATTTGCGGGGGCAGAGACCCAGTACTTC.

V and J are TRBV5-1 and TRBJ1-4; D might be TRBD1 (5 bases). The CDR3 covers 14 residues. The germline CDR1 and CDR2 sequences are SGHRS and YFSETQ. V lost 0 bases, J lost 7 bases, and 10 bases lay in between. The CDR3 here is CASSLVSGIEKLFF. DNA of the CDR3: TGCGCCAGCAGCTTGGTATCAGGGATTGAAAAACTGTTTTTT.